Shown below are 21 T cell receptor beta chains from a single sample sequenced in a study of cytomegalovirus exposure and HLA in healthy donors. The PCR was carried out with 60 Vbeta primers and 13 Jbeta primers. TCRdb keeps only in-frame clones here, not all; method: immunoSEQ multiplex PCR. The sample shows about 140,000 clones, over 80% of them seen only once. Specimen: PBMCs. The receptor set was obtained from a female donor in good health and CMV-seronegative.

This clone was seen only a few times. The CDR3 nucleotides are TGTGCCAGTAGCCCGGGGTACACTGAAGCTTTCTTT. This translates into CASSPGYTEAFF. The V call is TRBV19, the J call TRBJ1-1; no firm D call. This CDR3 is 12 amino acids long. Trimming stripped 6 bases from V and 3 bases from J, with 8 bases between. The germline CDR1 and CDR2 sequences are LNHDA and SQIVND (reference sequence).

The chain recombines TRBV4-2 with TRBJ1-4, with 8 positions matching TRBD1. The J segment lost 4 bases and the V segment lost 1 base, leaving 8 bases of the junction unmatched. The CDR3 has 17 amino acids. The germline gives CDR1 LGHNA, CDR2 YNFKEQ. CDR3 sequence reads: CASSQVGRDRLNEKLFF. CDR3 nucleotide sequence: TGTGCCAGCAGCCAAGTCGGGCGGGACAGGCTTAATGAAAAACTGTTTTTT.

The chain combines TRBV9 with TRBJ1-4; D gene unclear. The ends were cut back, 4 bases at V and 0 bases at J, with 10 bases in the middle. The CDR3 has 15 residues. CDR1 and CDR2 (germline): SGDLS, YYNGEE. The CDR3 DNA is TGTGCCAGCAGCCCTTCAACGGCAACTAATGAAAAACTGTTTTTT. Its translation is CASSPSTATNEKLFF.

The V call is TRBV28, the J call TRBJ2-1; TRBD2 might be the D (6 bases). CDR1 is MDHEN, CDR2 SYDVKM, per germline. This CDR3 is 18 amino acids long. Trimming took 7 bases from V and 0 from J, leaving 22 bases between them. The CDR3 bases are TGTGCCAGCACCCCCGGTCTACTAGCCGCCAACTCCTACAATGAGCAGTTCTTC. Its translation is CASTPGLLAANSYNEQFF.

This clone was observed once. The chain combines TRBV29-1 with TRBJ2-7; D might be TRBD2 (5 bases). The CDR3 is 11 residues long. The germline V gene has CDR1 SQVTM and CDR2 ANQGSEA. The ends were cut back, 7 bases at V and 5 bases at J, with 12 bases in the middle. DNA of the CDR3: TGCAGCGCTGGCGGAGGAGACGAGCAGTACTTC. It encodes CSAGGGDEQYF.

The chain couples TRBV19 to TRBJ2-1, with 11 nucleotides matching TRBD2. The ends lost 10 bases at V and 4 bases at J; junction bases unmatched: 9. This CDR3 comprises 15 residues. Germline loops: CDR1 LNHDA, CDR2 SQIVND (reference sequence). CDR3 nucleotide sequence: TGTGCCACTACAAAGGGGACTAGCGGATACAATGAGCAGTTCTTC. It is translated as CATTKGTSGYNEQFF.

The chain carries TRBV30 and TRBJ1-3, with TRBD1 as a possible D gene (6 bases). Germline values: CDR1 GTSNPN, CDR2 SVGIG (reference sequence). V lost 5 bases to trimming and J lost 0 bases, with 8 bases between them. CDR3 length: 13 residues. The CDR3 region has the DNA TGTGCCTGGCCAGGGGACTCTGGAAACACCATATATTTT. Encoded protein: CAWPGDSGNTIYF.

The J gene is TRBJ2-7, the V gene TRBV28, with 11 bases lining up with TRBD2. The length of the CDR3 is 14 residues. Germline loops: CDR1 MDHEN, CDR2 SYDVKM. V dropped 2 bases and J dropped 5; count of bases not matched to a gene: 2. The CDR3 is CASSLRLAGNEQYF. DNA of the CDR3: TGTGCCAGCAGTTTAAGACTAGCGGGAAACGAGCAGTACTTC.

The chain links TRBV5-1 to TRBJ2-1, with D perhaps matching TRBD2 (5 bases). The CDR3 runs to 14 residues. Trimming left V 5 bases short and J 5 bases short, with 14 bases between. The germline V gene has CDR1 SGHRS and CDR2 YFSETQ. This chain's CDR3 is CASRTSGGNNEQFF. CDR3 bases: TGCGCCAGCAGAACCAGCGGAGGAAACAATGAGCAGTTCTTC. Drawing the rest from reference TRBV5-1 and TRBJ2-1, the complete variable domain is KAGVTQTPRYLIKTRGQQVTLSCSPISGHRSVSWYQQTPGQGLQFLFEYFSETQRNKGNFPGRFSGRQFSNSRSEMNVSTLELGDSALYLCASRTSGGNNEQFFGPGTRLTVL.

This chain uses TRBV14 with TRBJ1-1; 8 nucleotides match TRBD1. The germline V gene has CDR1 SGHDN and CDR2 FVKESK. V lost 4 bases, J lost 7 bases, and 8 bases stayed unmatched. The CDR3 loop spans 14 amino acids. This chain's CDR3 is CASSPYDTGGEAFF. Here the CDR3 DNA reads TGTGCCAGCAGCCCCTATGACACAGGGGGTGAAGCTTTCTTT.

The gene calls are TRBV30 and TRBJ2-7; 8 bases agree with TRBD1. Unmatched junction bases numbered 4, after V lost 3 bases and J lost 3 bases. CDR3 length: 13 amino acids. Germline lookup yields CDR1 GTSNPN and CDR2 SVGIG (reference sequence). The CDR3 DNA reads TGTGCCTGGAGCTCAGGACAGGGCTACGAGCAGTACTTC. It encodes CAWSSGQGYEQYF.

The chain uses TRBV5-1 and TRBJ1-1; 9 nucleotides line up with TRBD1. CDR1 and CDR2 (germline): SGHRS, YFSETQ. Trimming at V came to 0 bases and at J to 7 bases, leaving 10 bases not matched to a gene. This CDR3 region has 16 residues. The DNA for the CDR3 is TGCGCCAGCAGCTTGGCGTCCGGGACAGGGAGGGGTGAAGCTTTCTTT. Its translation is CASSLASGTGRGEAFF. The variable domain in full, completed from reference TRBV5-1 and TRBJ1-1, reads KAGVTQTPRYLIKTRGQQVTLSCSPISGHRSVSWYQQTPGQGLQFLFEYFSETQRNKGNFPGRFSGRQFSNSRSEMNVSTLELGDSALYLCASSLASGTGRGEAFFGQGTRLTVV.

The rearrangement uses TRBV6-1 and TRBJ2-3, with TRBD2 as a possible D gene (5 bases). V was cut by 8 bases and J by 0 bases, with 15 bases left in between. This CDR3 comprises 15 residues. Germline lookup yields CDR1 MNHNS and CDR2 SASEGT. The CDR3 spells CASEIQRRSTDTQYF. In DNA, the CDR3 is TGTGCCAGCGAGATTCAGCGGCGGAGCACAGATACGCAGTATTTT.

V gene TRBV4-1 combines with J gene TRBJ1-2; D gene ambiguous. There are 13 residues in the CDR3. V gave up 0 bases and J gave up 3 bases, with 5 bases separating them. Germline V CDR1 and CDR2: MGHRA, YSYEKL. CDR3 sequence reads: CASSQESYYGYTF. In DNA, the CDR3 is TGCGCCAGCAGCCAAGAATCGTACTATGGCTACACCTTC.

The chain employs TRBV9 and TRBJ2-7; 7 bases fit TRBD1. CDR1 and CDR2 from the germline V gene are SGDLS and YYNGEE. Germline trimming cut 3 bases from V and 6 bases from J; bases unmatched to any gene: 9. This CDR3 has 14 residues. The CDR3 region has the DNA TGTGCCAGCAGCGCCGGGACAGAGACCGCCGAGCAGTACTTC. Amino acid sequence: CASSAGTETAEQYF.

The chain links TRBV19 to TRBJ1-1, with TRBD1 matching over 11 bases. V was clipped by 7 bases and J by 0 bases; unmatched bases: 7. CDR3 length: 16 amino acids. Per germline, CDR1 LNHDA and CDR2 SQIVND (reference sequence). The CDR3 DNA is TGTGCCAGTACTTTGGGGACAGGGGGAATGAACACTGAAGCTTTCTTT. This sequence encodes CASTLGTGGMNTEAFF.

Comments on this clone: This sample also contains other DNA sequences that code for the same CDR3. This chain links TRBV2 with TRBJ1-1; 9 bases map to TRBD1. The J segment lost 3 bases and the V segment lost 5 bases, leaving 4 bases of the junction unmatched. CDR1 and CDR2 (germline): SNHLY, FYNNEI. The CDR3 has 14 residues. CDR3 amino acids: CASSKGQGDTEAFF. For the CDR3, the DNA is TGTGCCAGCAGTAAGGGACAGGGTGACACTGAAGCTTTCTTT.

This clone was counted between two and nine times. V usage is TRBV2 and J usage is TRBJ1-5; D is ambiguous. Deletions cut 2 bases from V and 0 bases from J, with 8 bases between. Germline CDR1 SNHLY, CDR2 FYNNEI. The CDR3 sequence is 15 residues long. CDR3 residues: CASSELSPSNQPQHF. The CDR3 bases are TGTGCCAGCAGTGAACTCTCCCCTAGCAATCAGCCCCAGCATTTT.

The V and J genes are TRBV11-3 and TRBJ2-3, with 7 positions matching TRBD1. Germline CDR1 reads SGHNT; CDR2 reads YENEEA. The CDR3 runs to 14 residues. V shed 5 bases and J 1 base; nucleotides not matched to a gene: 3. CDR3 DNA: TGTGCCAGCAGCGACAGGGAAGGCACAGATACGCAGTATTTT. Translating it yields CASSDREGTDTQYF.

The gene calls are TRBV11-2 and TRBJ2-7; possibly TRBD1 for D (6 bases). In germline, CDR1 is SGHAT, CDR2 FQNNGV. V was shortened by 4 bases and J by 3 bases, with 7 bases between the two germline ends. This CDR3 contains 12 residues. The CDR3 DNA is TGTGCCAGCAGCTCACAGGGCTACGAGCAGTACTTC. Translated, it gives CASSSQGYEQYF. Full variable domain (rest looked up from reference TRBV11-2 and TRBJ2-7): EAGVAQSPRYKIIEKRQSVAFWCNPISGHATLYWYQQILGQGPKLLIQFQNNGVVDDSQLPKDRFSAERLKGVDSTLKIQPAKLEDSAVYLCASSSQGYEQYFGPGTRLTVT.

The V call is TRBV5-4, the J call TRBJ2-1; 8 bases fit TRBD2. The length of the CDR3 is 17 residues. CDR1 is SGHNT, CDR2 YYREEE, per germline (reference sequence). V gave up 1 base and J gave up 10 bases; unmatched junction bases: 16. Here the CDR3 reads CASSLYRLAGRVGEQFF. The CDR3 coding sequence is TGTGCCAGCAGCTTGTATCGGTTAGCGGGACGAGTGGGGGAGCAGTTCTTC.